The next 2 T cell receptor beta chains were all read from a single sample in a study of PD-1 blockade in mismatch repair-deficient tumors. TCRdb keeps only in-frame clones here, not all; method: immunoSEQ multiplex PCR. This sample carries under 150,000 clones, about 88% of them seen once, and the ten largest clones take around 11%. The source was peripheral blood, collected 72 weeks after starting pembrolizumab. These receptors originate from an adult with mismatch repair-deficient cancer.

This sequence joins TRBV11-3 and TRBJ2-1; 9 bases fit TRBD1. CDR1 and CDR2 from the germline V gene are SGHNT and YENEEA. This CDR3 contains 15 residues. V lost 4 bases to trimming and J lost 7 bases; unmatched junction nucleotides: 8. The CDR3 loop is CASSSTGTGWNEQFF. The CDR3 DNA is TGTGCCAGCAGCTCTACCGGGACAGGGTGGAATGAGCAGTTCTTC.

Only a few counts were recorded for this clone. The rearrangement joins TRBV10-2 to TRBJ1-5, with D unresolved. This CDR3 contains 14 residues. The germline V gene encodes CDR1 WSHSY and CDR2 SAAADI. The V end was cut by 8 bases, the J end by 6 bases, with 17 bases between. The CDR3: CASCKTEGVQPQHF. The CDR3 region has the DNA TGCGCCAGCTGTAAAACTGAGGGAGTTCAGCCCCAGCATTTT.